This TCR beta chain was retrieved from a study of Ad26.COV2.S vaccination and SARS-CoV-2 variants. CDR1 and CDR2 (germline): MNHEY, SVGEGT. This CDR3 has 15 amino acids. Deletions cut 4 bases from V and 4 bases from J, with 13 bases between. The protocol was immunoSEQ multiplex PCR, while the TCRdb copy is restricted to in-frame clones and leaves out a portion. The table includes about 400,000 clones, 75% to 90% detected once. Sample treatment: around 19 received Ad26.COV2.S at low or high dose, single or two shots; five or six received placebo; per-sample allocation not given. Samples came from day 63 after the first vaccine or placebo injection.

The material sequenced was peripheral blood, taken in a trial of Ad26.COV2.S vaccine versus placebo. V and J are TRBV6-2 or TRBV6-3 and TRBJ2-2, with a possible D match to TRBD1 (6 bases). This receptor was obtained from a person aged 18-65 years who received the Ad26.COV2.S COVID-19 vaccine or a placebo. CDR3 in DNA: TGTGCCAGCAGTTCTCCGGACAGAGTCACCGGGGAGCTGTTTTTT. Translation: CASSSPDRVTGELFF.